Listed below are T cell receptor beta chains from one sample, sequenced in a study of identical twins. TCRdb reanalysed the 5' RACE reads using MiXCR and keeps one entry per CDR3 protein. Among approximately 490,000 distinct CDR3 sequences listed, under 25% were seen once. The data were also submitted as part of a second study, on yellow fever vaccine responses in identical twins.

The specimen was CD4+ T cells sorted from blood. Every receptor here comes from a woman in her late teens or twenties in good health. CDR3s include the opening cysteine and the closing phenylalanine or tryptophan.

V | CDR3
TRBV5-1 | CASSGQANSGANVLTF
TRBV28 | CASIPRGIAMNTGELFF
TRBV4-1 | CASSQTGTSGLGGTDTQYF
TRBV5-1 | CASSLAGEGGYTF
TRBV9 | CASSIVAGGPDTQYF
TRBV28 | CASTPRDRDFGEQYF
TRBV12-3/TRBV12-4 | CASSLNRVSGNTIYF
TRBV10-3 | CAISESAPVDTQYF
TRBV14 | CASSLPGTGTFSEQYF
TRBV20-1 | CSAPGTTYNEQFF
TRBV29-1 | CSVARDDTDTQYF
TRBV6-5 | CASSYSRGVHTDTQYF
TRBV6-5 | CASSYERGSSYEQYF
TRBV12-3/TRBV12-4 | CASSLVLGMNTEAFF
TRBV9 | CASSVGAGVTQETQYF
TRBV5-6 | CASSDGAAGAWAGELFF
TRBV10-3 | CASAGTSGLDTQYF
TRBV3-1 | CASSQNGQGPNEQFF
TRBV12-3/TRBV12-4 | CASRSRLAGGPDEQFF
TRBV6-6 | CASSSQGEQTQYF
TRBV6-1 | CASSESQGRSPLHF
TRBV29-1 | CSVETGTSGAGVYEQYF
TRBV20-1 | CSARIGRVYGYTF
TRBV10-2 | CASSSQGIQPQHF
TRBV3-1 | CASSQVYFGNEQFF
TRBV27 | CASRLAGGNTDTQYF
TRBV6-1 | CASSTRDRHNYGYTF
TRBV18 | CASSPPGRFYEQYF
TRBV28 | CASSLSTGGRTEAFF
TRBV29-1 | CSEVVRGNTEAFF
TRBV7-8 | CASSFTYNEQFF
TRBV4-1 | CASSQGGGGETQYF
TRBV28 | CATTGTSGIDEQFF
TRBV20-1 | CSASPIGTANTGELFF
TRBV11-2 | CASSFGSGNEQFF
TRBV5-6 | CASSWTKTGSSYNEQFF
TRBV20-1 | CSARAGGGGEQFF
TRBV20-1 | CSARDGAGGSDSPLHF